The entry below describes one T cell receptor (beta chain). Its antigen is not known. The data stem from a study of T cell responses to AZD1222 COVID-19 vaccine. With V trimmed by 2 bases and J by 6 bases, 7 bases remained unmatched. Per the germline V gene, CDR1 is SGHRS and CDR2 is YFSETQ. The CDR3 consists of 16 residues. The assay was immunoSEQ multiplex PCR, and TCRdb's table has in-frame clones only and misses some. The sample includes 180,000 or so clones, 70% to 90% of them seen just once. Investigators merged groups given second doses at roughly 4 or roughly 12 weeks. General study results and limits: A rise in Spike-specific TCR breadth and depth followed two AZD1222 doses. The donor cohort was predominantly white British with a female majority, and clonal diversity may have been underestimated.

The material was peripheral blood, obtained 28 days after the second AZD1222 dose. The gene calls are TRBV5-1 and TRBJ2-3, with 12 bases lining up with TRBD2. The receptor was isolated from an adult who received the AZD1222 COVID-19 vaccine. CDR3 loop: CASSFSRLAGVDTQYF. The CDR3 DNA reads as TGCGCCAGCAGCTTTTCTCGACTAGCGGGAGTCGATACGCAGTATTTT.